The 18 T cell receptor beta chains reported below all come from one sample, sequenced in a study of blood T cells in healthy people across ages. A second 7 to 11 cycle PCR used barcoded and J-beta primers. TCRdb analysed the 5' RACE reads with MiXCR anew, one entry per CDR3 protein. The table includes 1.4 million to 1.5 million distinct CDR3 sequences, about 43% detected once. The specimen sequenced was blood. All receptors come from a woman aged 18 to 35 in good health.

This rearrangement joins TRBV27 to TRBJ1-2, with TRBD1 identical over 8 bases. CDR1 and CDR2 from the germline V gene are MNHEY and SMNVEV (reference sequence). The V segment lost 3 bases and the J segment 12 bases; nucleotides outside the gene matches: 9. CDR3 length: 13 residues. The CDR3 sequence is CASSLVTGAGNTF. The CDR3, as DNA: TGTGCCAGCAGTTTGGTGACAGGGGCGGGTAACACCTTC.

This clonotype was detected a few times. J is TRBJ2-6 and V is TRBV20-1; 7 bases fit TRBD1. CDR1 and CDR2 (germline): DFQATT, SNEGSKA (reference sequence). This CDR3 spans 16 amino acids. V gave up 3 bases and J gave up 3 bases; unmatched junction bases: 8. The CDR3: CSARPRDSLGANVLTF. CDR3 DNA sequence: TGCAGTGCTAGGCCTAGGGACAGCCTTGGGGCCAACGTCCTGACTTTC.

This clonotype appeared a few times. The V and J genes are TRBV5-1 and TRBJ1-4, with D unresolved. The CDR3 is made up of 14 amino acids. The germline gives CDR1 SGHRS, CDR2 YFSETQ. The ends were cut back, 4 bases at V and 6 bases at J, with 13 bases in the middle. CDR3 protein: CASSPQVDYEKLFF. DNA of the CDR3: TGCGCCAGCAGCCCCCAGGTCGACTATGAAAAACTGTTTTTT.

J is TRBJ1-2 and V is TRBV4-1; the D gene is possibly TRBD1 (6 bases). The CDR3 length is 14 residues. Trimming removed 4 bases at V and 0 bases at J, with 9 bases between. Germline CDR1 and CDR2: MGHRA and YSYEKL. The DNA for the CDR3 is TGCGCCAGCAGCCCGGGGGCAGCTAACTATGGCTACACCTTC. Translating it yields CASSPGAANYGYTF.

The J gene is TRBJ2-1, the V gene TRBV9; D is unresolved. V lost 4 bases to trimming and J lost 0 bases, with 17 bases between them. CDR1 and CDR2 from the germline V gene are SGDLS and YYNGEE. The CDR3 has 17 amino acids. The CDR3 region has the DNA TGTGCCAGCAGCCCCAGTGGTGTGCCGAGCTCCTACAATGAGCAGTTCTTC. This encodes CASSPSGVPSSYNEQFF.

The V call is TRBV6-6, the J call TRBJ2-5, with TRBD2 matching over 13 bases. The CDR3 spans 17 residues. V shed 3 bases and J 3 bases; nucleotides not matched to a gene: 7. Germline CDR1 MNHNY, CDR2 SVGAGI (reference sequence). The CDR3: CASSYGGTSGTKETQYF. The CDR3 nucleotides read TGTGCCAGCAGTTATGGTGGGACTAGCGGGACAAAAGAGACCCAGTACTTC.

The table lists this clonotype with a count of one. V and J are TRBV10-3 and TRBJ1-1; D is perhaps TRBD1 (5 bases). The ends were cut back, 6 bases at V and 3 bases at J, with 14 bases in the middle. This CDR3 has 14 residues. Germline lookup yields CDR1 ENHRY and CDR2 SYGVKD. In DNA form, the CDR3 reads TGTGCCATCAGCAGGGAGGCGGCGGACACTGAAGCTTTCTTT. As protein: CAISREAADTEAFF.

This clonotype showed up just a few times. The chain couples TRBV5-1 to TRBJ2-5; possible D gene TRBD2, 5 bases. With the DNA end fitting TRBJ2-7 better, the J assignment may be wrong. This CDR3 is 13 amino acids long. Per germline, CDR1 SGHRS and CDR2 YFSETQ. CDR3: CASSLRSGYEQYF. Written as DNA, the CDR3 is TGCGCCAGCAGCTTGAGAAGCGGCTACGAGCAGTACTTC.

The table lists this clonotype with a few counts. The V and J genes are TRBV7-3 and TRBJ2-2; a possible D gene is TRBD2 (6 bases). The germline V and J ends were trimmed by 3 bases and 7 bases, with 21 bases remaining between them. The V gene's germline CDR1 is SGHTA and CDR2 FQGTGA. The CDR3 sequence is 17 residues long. In DNA, the CDR3 is TGTGCCAGCAGCTTGACCGGGACTTCCCCCCGGGGCGGGGAGCTGTTTTTT. Its protein is CASSLTGTSPRGGELFF. Looking up the rest from reference TRBV7-3 and TRBJ2-2 gives the full variable domain: GAGVSQTPSNKVTEKGKYVELRCDPISGHTALYWYRQSLGQGPEFLIYFQGTGAADDSGLPNDRFFAVRPEGSVSTLKIQRTERGDSAVYLCASSLTGTSPRGGELFFGEGSRLTVL.

This clonotype has a handful of counts. The V and J genes are TRBV7-9 and TRBJ2-1; D not resolved. This CDR3 has 14 amino acids. The germline CDR1 and CDR2 sequences are SEHNR and FQNEAQ (reference sequence). V dropped 4 bases and J dropped 9 bases, with 16 bases sitting between them. The DNA for the CDR3 is TGTGCCAGCAGCTCCTTCCGGGCCCCCATTGAGCAGTTCTTC. Translation gives CASSSFRAPIEQFF.

The chain combines TRBV4-2 with TRBJ2-1, with 12 bases identical to TRBD2. CDR3 length equals 15 residues. Unmatched junction bases numbered 4, after V lost 1 base and J lost 9 bases. Germline V gene sequence: CDR1 LGHNA, CDR2 YNFKEQ. The CDR3: CASSQGLAGVAEQFF. DNA of the CDR3: TGTGCCAGCAGCCAAGGACTAGCGGGAGTGGCTGAGCAGTTCTTC.

This clonotype was detected a few times. This rearrangement joins TRBV10-3 to TRBJ2-3; 8 bases map to TRBD2. The CDR3 length is 15 residues. Trimming at V came to 9 bases and at J to 3 bases, leaving 11 bases not matched to a gene. Germline V gives CDR1 ENHRY, CDR2 SYGVKD. CDR3: CAISPGLVVTDTQYF. The DNA for the CDR3 is TGTGCCATTTCACCGGGACTAGTTGTGACAGATACGCAGTATTTT.

The J gene is TRBJ1-6, the V gene TRBV10-3; D ambiguous. CDR1 ENHRY and CDR2 SYGVKD come from the germline V gene. The CDR3 has 14 amino acids. V was shortened by 10 bases and J by 0 bases, with 10 bases between the two germline ends. CDR3 loop: CATTQSSYNSPLHF. The DNA of the CDR3 is TGTGCCACCACCCAGAGCTCCTATAATTCACCCCTCCACTTT.

This rearrangement joins TRBV6-1 to TRBJ2-1, with 13 positions matching TRBD2. V dropped 3 bases and J dropped 8; count of bases not matched to a gene: 13. Looked up from germline, CDR1 is MNHNS and CDR2 is SASEGT. This CDR3 has 18 amino acids. The CDR3 here is CASSDPGLAGARGYEQFF. The CDR3 DNA follows: TGTGCCAGCAGTGACCCCGGACTAGCGGGAGCGCGAGGATATGAGCAGTTCTTC.

Only a few counts were recorded for this clonotype. The chain links TRBV2 to TRBJ1-2; a possible D gene is TRBD1 (6 bases). Trimming removed 7 bases at V and 1 base at J, with 16 bases between. Germline assignment: CDR1 SNHLY and CDR2 FYNNEI. There are 15 residues in the CDR3. CDR3 nucleotide sequence: TGTGCCAGCACGTCCCGGGACACTTTTAACTATGGCTACACCTTC. Its protein is CASTSRDTFNYGYTF.

This clonotype was seen a single time. This chain joins TRBV7-9 and TRBJ1-2; D gene unclear. CDR3 length equals 15 residues. Trimming removed 6 bases at V and 0 bases at J, with 14 bases between. CDR1 is SEHNR, CDR2 FQNEAQ, per germline (reference sequence). The DNA for the CDR3 is TGTGCCAGCAGTCTGGGAGAGAGTACTAACTATGGCTACACCTTC. Protein: CASSLGESTNYGYTF.

This clonotype was counted only a few times. This chain links TRBV15 with TRBJ2-1; 9 bases map to TRBD2. The CDR3 is 19 residues long. The J segment lost 7 bases and the V segment lost 1 base, leaving 17 bases of the junction unmatched. From germline, CDR1 is LNHNV and CDR2 YYDKDF (reference sequence). CDR3 sequence (DNA): TGTGCCACCAGCAGAGGGGAAGTGATAGCGGGAGAGGGTCGGAATGAGCAGTTCTTC. It codes for CATSRGEVIAGEGRNEQFF.

This clonotype was seen a few times. This chain uses TRBV7-3 with TRBJ1-2; the D gene is possibly TRBD1 (5 bases). Trimming cost V 1 base and J 4 bases, with 13 bases left between them. Germline CDR1 and CDR2: SGHTA and FQGTGA. The CDR3 covers 15 residues. The CDR3 DNA is TGTGCCAGCAGCTTAAATGGCGCCGGGGCCTATGGCTACACCTTC. Translation gives CASSLNGAGAYGYTF.